This T cell receptor (beta chain) was recorded in a study of T cell responses to AZD1222 COVID-19 vaccine. Study overall: Samples with a second dose at about 4 or about 12 weeks were pooled together. Broader study findings: The donor group comprised mostly white British people and more females; the analysis possibly underestimated clonal diversity. After two AZD1222 doses, spike-specific TCR breadth and depth rose versus day 0. Baseline serostatus was positive in only six AZD1222 recipients.

CDR1 and CDR2 from the germline V gene are KGHSH and LQKENI. The CDR3 extends over 16 amino acids. J lost 0 bases, V lost 6 bases, and 9 bases had no gene match. Assay used: immunoSEQ multiplex PCR; TCRdb lists only in-frame clones, some missing. This sample has fewer than 200,000 clones, with around 92% found just once. To note about this clone: Its antigen remains unknown.

The TCR sequence derives from an adult in good health. The sequenced sample was peripheral blood, obtained on day 0 of AZD1222 vaccination. The rearrangement joins TRBV18 to TRBJ2-3; 7 nucleotides line up with TRBD2. The CDR3 coding sequence is TGTGCCAGCTCCCCTTTGGCGCGGGGGAGCACAGATACGCAGTATTTT. It codes for CASSPLARGSTDTQYF.